This passage covers 26 T cell receptor beta chains from one sample sequenced in a study of T cell responses to AZD1222 COVID-19 vaccine. Method: immunoSEQ multiplex PCR; TCRdb's copy keeps in-frame clones and lacks some. The sample consists of 170,000 or so clones, approximately 90% of them appearing once. Specimen: peripheral blood, collected on day 0 of AZD1222 vaccination. The receptors were sampled from an adult in good health.

The rearrangement links TRBV7-3 to TRBJ2-3; 11 bases fit TRBD1. From germline, CDR1 is SGHTA and CDR2 FQGTGA. V gave up 4 bases and J gave up 0 bases; unmatched junction bases: 9. The CDR3 has 18 amino acids. The CDR3 bases are TGTGCCAGCAGCTCAGGACAGGGGGCGCGGTTAAGCACAGATACGCAGTATTTT. Residues: CASSSGQGARLSTDTQYF.

The CDR3: CASSLTGDGTYEQYF. In nucleotides, the CDR3 is TGTGCCAGCAGCCTTACCGGGGACGGGACCTACGAGCAGTACTTC. This chain connects TRBV7-3 to TRBJ2-7; the D call may be TRBD1 or TRBD2 (5 bases each). Germline assignment: CDR1 SGHTA and CDR2 FQGTGA. The CDR3 spans 15 residues. Trimming shortened V by 5 bases and J by 2 bases, and 16 bases separated the two germline ends.

V usage is TRBV6-5 and J usage is TRBJ1-2; 12 bases map to TRBD1. Per the germline V gene, CDR1 is MNHEY and CDR2 is SVGAGI. CDR3 length: 15 amino acids. V shed 7 bases and J 4 bases; nucleotides not matched to a gene: 7. The CDR3 coding sequence is TGTGCCAGCACCTGGGACAGGGGGCCCACCTATGGCTACACCTTC. Encoded protein: CASTWDRGPTYGYTF.

This chain links TRBV3-1 (or the pseudogene TRBV3-2) with TRBJ1-4; D unclear. Germline CDR1 and CDR2: LGHDT and YNNKEL (reference sequence). CDR3 length: 14 amino acids. Trimming pared 3 bases from V and 10 bases from J, leaving 15 bases between. The CDR3 protein is CASSQGRAEGKLFF. CDR3 DNA sequence: TGTGCCAGCAGCCAGGGCCGGGCGGAGGGAAAACTGTTTTTT.

V is TRBV7-3 and J is TRBJ1-3; D unresolved. The V gene lost 0 bases and the J gene lost 5 bases, with 5 bases spanning the gap. The CDR3 covers 13 residues. Germline loops: CDR1 SGHTA, CDR2 FQGTGA. The CDR3 sequence: CASSLTRRNTIYF. DNA for the CDR3: TGTGCCAGCAGCTTAACGCGAAGAAACACCATATATTTT.

This chain joins TRBV2 and TRBJ1-2; maybe TRBD1 (5 bases). Germline CDR1 is SNHLY and CDR2 is FYNNEI. V gave up 6 bases and J gave up 7 bases, with 15 bases separating them. The CDR3 runs 13 residues. The CDR3 DNA sequence: TGTGCCAGCAGCCTTGGGACCCCCAGTGGCTACACCTTC. Protein sequence: CASSLGTPSGYTF.

The V call is TRBV10-1, the J call TRBJ1-5, with 8 bases aligning to TRBD1. Germline values: CDR1 WNHNN, CDR2 SYGVQD (reference sequence). Germline trimming cut 4 bases from V and 2 bases from J; bases unmatched to any gene: 13. This CDR3 has 18 residues. This CDR3 is CASSVWGRGRGGNQPQHF. The CDR3 DNA sequence: TGCGCCAGCAGTGTGTGGGGCAGGGGGCGCGGAGGCAATCAGCCCCAGCATTTT.

This rearrangement joins TRBV7-9 to TRBJ1-4; the D gene is possibly TRBD1 (6 bases). Germline V gene lookup returns CDR1 SEHNR and CDR2 FQNEAQ (reference sequence). Trimming removed 2 bases from V and 8 bases from J, with 9 bases in between. The CDR3 has 13 residues. As DNA, the CDR3 is TGTGCCAGCAGCTTACAGGGGTGGGAAAAACTGTTTTTT. Its protein product is CASSLQGWEKLFF.

The rearrangement joins TRBV5-5 to TRBJ2-3; 7 nucleotides align to TRBD1. The germline CDR1 and CDR2 sequences are SGHKS and YYEKEE (reference sequence). This CDR3 has 16 amino acids. The trim removed 3 bases at V and 2 bases at J, leaving 9 bases unmatched. The CDR3 sequence is CASSSGQVFITDTQYF. The CDR3 DNA is TGTGCCAGCAGCTCCGGACAGGTTTTTATCACAGATACGCAGTATTTT.

V usage is TRBV7-2 and J usage is TRBJ2-7; TRBD2 matches at 12 bases. CDR1 SGHTA and CDR2 FQGNSA come from the germline V gene. The trim removed 4 bases at V and 6 bases at J, leaving 4 bases unmatched. The CDR3 contains 14 residues. CDR3 sequence reads: CASSSLAGGVEQYF. The CDR3, as DNA: TGTGCCAGCAGCTCTCTAGCGGGGGGGGTCGAGCAGTACTTC.

The CDR3 loop reads CASSSTPTVSNQPQHF. The CDR3 nucleotides are TGTGCCAGCAGCTCAACCCCGACAGTTAGCAATCAGCCCCAGCATTTT. V and J are TRBV5-5 and TRBJ1-5; a possible D gene is TRBD1 (5 bases). The CDR3 totals 16 residues. Between the trimmed V and J ends, which lost 3 bases and 0 bases, there was a span of 13 bases. From germline, CDR1 is SGHKS and CDR2 YYEKEE (reference sequence). Complete variable domain (other parts from reference TRBV5-5 and TRBJ1-5): DAGVTQSPTHLIKTRGQQVTLRCSPISGHKSVSWYQQVLGQGPQFIFQYYEKEERGRGNFPDRFSARQFPNYSSELNVNALLLGDSALYLCASSSTPTVSNQPQHFGDGTRLSIL.

CDR3 sequence reads: CASSLMRDSEQYF. The CDR3 nucleotides are TGTGCCAGCAGCTTAATGAGGGACAGCGAGCAGTACTTC. The chain joins TRBV7-3 to TRBJ2-7; the match to TRBD1 covers 7 bases. The CDR3 is made up of 13 amino acids. V shed 1 base and J 6 bases; nucleotides not matched to a gene: 3. Germline CDR1 is SGHTA and CDR2 is FQGTGA.

The chain uses TRBV7-2 and TRBJ2-4; D possibly matches TRBD1 or TRBD2 (6 bases each). Trimming took off 5 bases at V and 6 bases at J, with 14 bases between the two ends. The CDR3 spans 14 residues. The germline gives CDR1 SGHTA, CDR2 FQGNSA. The CDR3 reads CASSDLGGLNIQYF. As DNA, the CDR3 is TGTGCCAGCAGCGACTTGGGGGGCTTAAACATTCAGTACTTC.

The chain uses TRBV9 and TRBJ1-4; perhaps TRBD1 as D (5 bases). Trimming stripped 5 bases from V and 7 bases from J, with 12 bases between. Germline-derived CDR1 and CDR2 are SGDLS and YYNGEE. This CDR3 has 13 residues. The CDR3 reads CASSGGGAEKLFF. The DNA of the CDR3 is TGTGCCAGCAGTGGGGGTGGTGCTGAAAAACTGTTTTTT.

This clone was seen once. V is TRBV6-2 or TRBV6-3 and J is TRBJ1-1; D perhaps matches TRBD1 (5 bases). Trimming took off 2 bases at V and 0 bases at J, with 7 bases between the two ends. There are 14 residues in the CDR3. Looked up from germline, CDR1 is MNHEY and CDR2 is SVGEGT. The CDR3 nucleotides read TGTGCCAGCAGTTACGGGACGGTGAACACTGAAGCTTTCTTT. Encoded protein: CASSYGTVNTEAFF.

The chain has TRBV7-3 and TRBJ2-5; D is unresolved. The CDR3 is made up of 13 amino acids. The V and J ends lost 1 base and 5 bases respectively, with 8 bases between them. The germline V gene has CDR1 SGHTA and CDR2 FQGTGA. DNA of the CDR3: TGTGCCAGCAGCTTAATGGTCCGGGAGACCCAGTACTTC. Residues: CASSLMVRETQYF.

J is TRBJ2-3 and V is TRBV3-1 (or the pseudogene TRBV3-2); the match to TRBD2 covers 8 bases. The CDR3 sequence is 15 residues long. Germline assignment: CDR1 LGHDT and CDR2 YNNKEL (reference sequence). Trimming removed 0 bases from V and 6 bases from J; junction bases left unmatched: 5. As DNA, the CDR3 is TGTGCCAGCAGCCAAGACGGGACTAGTGGGGATACGCAGTATTTT. Its protein product is CASSQDGTSGDTQYF.

This chain joins TRBV18 and TRBJ2-3; D call uncertain. Germline V CDR1 and CDR2: KGHSH, LQKENI. V was clipped by 3 bases and J by 5 bases, with 6 bases between them. The CDR3 spans 12 residues. Here the CDR3 reads CASSPVEDTQYF. The CDR3 DNA sequence: TGTGCCAGCTCACCGGTGGAAGATACGCAGTATTTT. Together with reference TRBV18 and TRBJ2-3, the CDR3 gives the full variable domain: NAGVMQNPRHLVRRRGQEARLRCSPMKGHSHVYWYRQLPEEGLKFMVYLQKENIIDESGMPKERFSAEFPKEGPSILRIQQVVRGDSAAYFCASSPVEDTQYFGPGTRLTVL.

This clone was seen a few times. V gene TRBV4-3 combines with J gene TRBJ1-1, with D possibly being TRBD1 (5 bases). CDR1 and CDR2 from the germline V gene are LGHNA and YSLEER. CDR3 length equals 15 residues. The germline V and J ends were trimmed by 0 bases and 6 bases, with 14 bases remaining between them. The CDR3 DNA reads as TGCGCCAGCAGCCAAGAAGTGTTGCTGGGGGCTGAAGCTTTCTTT. Translating it yields CASSQEVLLGAEAFF.

The chain carries TRBV11-2 and TRBJ2-3, with 10 bases identical to TRBD2. The V and J ends lost 5 bases and 3 bases, in that order; junction bases with no gene match: 5. Germline-derived CDR1 and CDR2 are SGHAT and FQNNGV. CDR3 size: 15 residues. DNA for the CDR3: TGTGCCAGCAGCACACCGGGACTAGCGACAGATACGCAGTATTTT. Its protein product is CASSTPGLATDTQYF.

This clone showed up just once. The chain joins TRBV6-6 to TRBJ1-6, with 10 bases lining up with TRBD1. This CDR3 is built from 16 residues. CDR1 and CDR2 from the germline V gene are MNHNY and SVGAGI (reference sequence). V trimming: 7 bases; J trimming: 4 bases; junction bases outside the gene matches: 7. For the CDR3, the DNA is TGTGCCAGCACGCGGGACAGGGGCAGGTATAATTCACCCCTCCACTTT. Its translation is CASTRDRGRYNSPLHF.

The chain links TRBV19 to TRBJ1-1; unclear D gene. Per the germline V gene, CDR1 is LNHDA and CDR2 is SQIVND (reference sequence). CDR3 length: 13 residues. V was clipped by 2 bases and J by 5 bases, with 9 bases between them. In DNA form, the CDR3 reads TGTGCCAGTAGTATATTTCCGGGGACTGAAGCTTTCTTT. Translated: CASSIFPGTEAFF.

This clone came up once. The J gene is TRBJ2-7, the V gene TRBV28, with 9 bases identical to TRBD2. The V gene end was trimmed by 6 bases and the J gene end by 2 bases; junction bases not matched to a gene: 14. The CDR3 is 17 amino acids. Germline CDR1 reads MDHEN; CDR2 reads SYDVKM. CDR3 sequence reads: CASRAGGGGAGTYEQYF. The DNA for the CDR3 is TGTGCCAGCAGGGCTGGTGGCGGGGGGGCCGGAACCTACGAGCAGTACTTC. The full variable domain, with the rest looked up from reference TRBV28 and TRBJ2-7, is DVKVTQSSRYLVKRTGEKVFLECVQDMDHENMFWYRQDPGLGLRLIYFSYDVKMKEKGDIPEGYSVSREKKERFSLILESASTNQTSMYLCASRAGGGGAGTYEQYFGPGTRLTVT.

This clone appeared a single time. CDR3 sequence (DNA): TGCGCCAGCAGCTTGGAGGGGAGAGGGACCTACGAGCAGTACTTC. Its translation: CASSLEGRGTYEQYF. The chain employs TRBV5-1 and TRBJ2-7; D might be TRBD1 or TRBD2, each matching 5 bases. Germline V gives CDR1 SGHRS, CDR2 YFSETQ. V was shortened by 0 bases and J by 2 bases, with 12 bases between the two germline ends. This CDR3 is built from 15 residues. The entire variable domain, with the rest obtained from reference TRBV5-1 and TRBJ2-7, is as follows: KAGVTQTPRYLIKTRGQQVTLSCSPISGHRSVSWYQQTPGQGLQFLFEYFSETQRNKGNFPGRFSGRQFSNSRSEMNVSTLELGDSALYLCASSLEGRGTYEQYFGPGTRLTVT.

The chain employs TRBV11-2 and TRBJ1-1; D gene uncertain. Trimming shortened V by 7 bases and J by 7 bases, and 16 bases separated the two germline ends. The germline CDR1 and CDR2 sequences are SGHAT and FQNNGV. The CDR3 runs to 13 residues. The CDR3 sequence is CASTQAGVGEAFF. The CDR3 DNA is TGTGCCAGCACCCAAGCCGGGGTCGGTGAAGCTTTCTTT. Complete variable domain (other parts from reference TRBV11-2 and TRBJ1-1): EAGVAQSPRYKIIEKRQSVAFWCNPISGHATLYWYQQILGQGPKLLIQFQNNGVVDDSQLPKDRFSAERLKGVDSTLKIQPAKLEDSAVYLCASTQAGVGEAFFGQGTRLTVV.

This CDR3 is CASSPDLGTGGDYGYTF. The CDR3 bases are TGTGCCAGCTCGCCAGATTTGGGGACAGGGGGCGACTATGGCTACACCTTC. The V call is TRBV18, the J call TRBJ1-2; 12 positions agree with TRBD1. The CDR3 totals 17 residues. Germline values: CDR1 KGHSH, CDR2 LQKENI. The J segment lost 3 bases and the V segment lost 6 bases, leaving 11 bases of the junction unmatched.